This T cell receptor (beta chain) was profiled in a study of T cell repertoires in cytomegalovirus infection. Study context: It was the public TCR beta signatures that indicated both CMV infection and matching HLA type.

Via MiXCR, TCRdb re-called the reads, giving one row per CDR3 protein. This sample has approximately 140,000 distinct CDR3 sequences, with approximately 24% found just once. This clonotype showed up just a few times. Its antigen remains unknown. Study-wide points: In two of eight donors, the top clonotype was HLA-C-restricted CMV-specific.

Per germline, CDR1 MNHEY and CDR2 SVGAGI. The V end lost 2 bases, the J end lost 1 base, and 8 bases lay between the germline ends. CDR3 length: 14 amino acids. The chain has TRBV6-5 and TRBJ1-1, with D unresolved. The TCR originated in a human donor in good health (CMV status not recorded). Some clones in this sample may be carry-over from other donors' samples. Sequenced sample: PBMCs, sequenced either directly or after in vitro stimulation (not recorded which). The DNA of the CDR3 is TGTGCCAGCAGTTACCGGCAGCCGAACACTGAAGCTTTCTTT. This translates into CASSYRQPNTEAFF.